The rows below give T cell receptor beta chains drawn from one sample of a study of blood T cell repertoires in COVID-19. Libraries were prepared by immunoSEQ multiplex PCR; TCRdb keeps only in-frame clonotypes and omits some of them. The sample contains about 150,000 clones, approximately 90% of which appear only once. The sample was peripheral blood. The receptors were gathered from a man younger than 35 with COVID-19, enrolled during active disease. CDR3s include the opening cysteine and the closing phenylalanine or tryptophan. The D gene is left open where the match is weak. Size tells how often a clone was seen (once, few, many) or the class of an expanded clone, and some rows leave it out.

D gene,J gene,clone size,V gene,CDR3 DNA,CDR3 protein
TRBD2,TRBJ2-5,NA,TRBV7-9,TGTGCCAGCAGCTTCTCGACTAGCGGGAATCAAGGGGGCCAGTACTTC,CASSFSTSGNQGGQYF
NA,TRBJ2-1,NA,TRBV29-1,TGCAGCGTGGAGGGCTGGCGGAGTAGGGGCAATGAGCAGTTCTTC,CSVEGWRSRGNEQFF
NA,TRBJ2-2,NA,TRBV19,TGTGCCAGTAGTATTGGAGGGAGAGCCGGGGAGCTGTTTTTT,CASSIGGRAGELFF
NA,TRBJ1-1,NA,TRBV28,TGTGCCAGCAGTTCACCCGACGGGGGGCGGGTGAACACTGAAGCTTTCTTT,CASSSPDGGRVNTEAFF
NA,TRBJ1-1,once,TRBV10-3,TGTGCCATCAGTGAATCGGGGAGTGAAGCTTTCTTT,CAISESGSEAFF
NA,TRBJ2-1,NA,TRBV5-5,TGTGCCAGCAGCTTGGGGACAGACTCCTACAATGAGCAGTTCTTC,CASSLGTDSYNEQFF
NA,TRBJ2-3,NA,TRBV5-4,TGTGCCAGCAGCTTGAGAGGCACAGATACGCAGTATTTT,CASSLRGTDTQYF
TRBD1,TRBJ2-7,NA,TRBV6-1,TGTGCCAGCAGTGAATTTCATAGGGAACAGGGGTTTAGGTACGAGCAGTACTTC,CASSEFHREQGFRYEQYF
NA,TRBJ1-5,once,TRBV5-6,TGTGCCAGCAGCTTGGGGTCAGGGGATCAGCCCCAGCATTTT,CASSLGSGDQPQHF
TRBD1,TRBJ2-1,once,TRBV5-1,TGCGCCAGCAGCGGCCGGACAGGGTACTACAATGAGCAGTTCTTC,CASSGRTGYYNEQFF
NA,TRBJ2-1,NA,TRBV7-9,TGTGCCAGCAGCACCCCCGTGGCCGATGAGCAGTTCTTC,CASSTPVADEQFF
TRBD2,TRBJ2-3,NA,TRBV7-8,TGTGCCAGCAGCTTAGTTGCGCTAGCGGGAGCTACGCAGTATTTT,CASSLVALAGATQYF
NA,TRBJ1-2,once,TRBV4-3,TGCGCCAGCAGCCAAGCAAGGGGGGGTAACTATGGCTACACCTTC,CASSQARGGNYGYTF
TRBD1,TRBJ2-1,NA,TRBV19,TGTGCCAGTAGTATATATGGGACAGGGATGGTCAATGAGCAGTTCTTC,CASSIYGTGMVNEQFF
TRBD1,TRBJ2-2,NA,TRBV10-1,TGCGCCAGCAGGGGGCTGACAGGGGGCTCCGGGGAGCTGTTTTTT,CASRGLTGGSGELFF
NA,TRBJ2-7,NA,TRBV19,TGTGCCAGTAGTGAGGCGGGGGCAACCTACGAGCAGTACTTC,CASSEAGATYEQYF
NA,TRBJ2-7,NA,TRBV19,TGTGCCAGTAGTATCATGGACACTACCCCCTACGAGCAGTACTTC,CASSIMDTTPYEQYF
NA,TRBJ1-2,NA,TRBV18,TGTGCCAGCTCACCTAAGGTGGTACAGGTGAACGGTTCCGATGGCTACACCTTC,CASSPKVVQVNGSDGYTF
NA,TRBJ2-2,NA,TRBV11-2,TGTGCCAGCAGCTTAATACAGAACACCGGGGAGCTGTTTTTT,CASSLIQNTGELFF
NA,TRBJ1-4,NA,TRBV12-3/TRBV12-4,TGTGCCAGCAGTCCAGGGTGGAATGAAAAACTGCTTTTT,CASSPGWNEKLLF
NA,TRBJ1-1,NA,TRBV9,TGTGCCAGCAGCGTAGTCTCGGGACTTATGAACACTGAAGCTTTCTTT,CASSVVSGLMNTEAFF